The 2 T cell receptor beta chains below come from one sample, sequenced in a study of T cell changes during pregnancy in multiple sclerosis. Data came from immunoSEQ multiplex PCR; TCRdb stores just in-frame clones and leaves some out. This table has around 86,000 clones, 90% to 95% appearing once. Source: peripheral blood, taken in the first trimester of pregnancy. The source is a female donor with multiple sclerosis, enrolled in a pregnancy study.

This rearrangement joins TRBV19 to TRBJ1-2; TRBD1 is a possible D gene (6 bases). V lost 4 bases and J 8 bases, leaving 17 bases between the germline ends. CDR3 length: 14 amino acids. Germline-derived CDR1 and CDR2 are LNHDA and SQIVND (reference sequence). Here the CDR3 reads CASSKQGLGWGYTF. DNA of the CDR3: TGTGCCAGTAGTAAACAGGGCCTCGGCTGGGGCTACACCTTC.

The chain recombines TRBV4-2 with TRBJ2-1, with unresolved D. V lost 0 bases, J lost 8 bases, and 8 bases lay in between. This CDR3 is 13 amino acids long. Germline values: CDR1 LGHNA, CDR2 YNFKEQ. The DNA of the CDR3 is TGTGCCAGCAGCCAAGATAGACTTCATGAGCAGTTCTTC. Its protein product is CASSQDRLHEQFF.